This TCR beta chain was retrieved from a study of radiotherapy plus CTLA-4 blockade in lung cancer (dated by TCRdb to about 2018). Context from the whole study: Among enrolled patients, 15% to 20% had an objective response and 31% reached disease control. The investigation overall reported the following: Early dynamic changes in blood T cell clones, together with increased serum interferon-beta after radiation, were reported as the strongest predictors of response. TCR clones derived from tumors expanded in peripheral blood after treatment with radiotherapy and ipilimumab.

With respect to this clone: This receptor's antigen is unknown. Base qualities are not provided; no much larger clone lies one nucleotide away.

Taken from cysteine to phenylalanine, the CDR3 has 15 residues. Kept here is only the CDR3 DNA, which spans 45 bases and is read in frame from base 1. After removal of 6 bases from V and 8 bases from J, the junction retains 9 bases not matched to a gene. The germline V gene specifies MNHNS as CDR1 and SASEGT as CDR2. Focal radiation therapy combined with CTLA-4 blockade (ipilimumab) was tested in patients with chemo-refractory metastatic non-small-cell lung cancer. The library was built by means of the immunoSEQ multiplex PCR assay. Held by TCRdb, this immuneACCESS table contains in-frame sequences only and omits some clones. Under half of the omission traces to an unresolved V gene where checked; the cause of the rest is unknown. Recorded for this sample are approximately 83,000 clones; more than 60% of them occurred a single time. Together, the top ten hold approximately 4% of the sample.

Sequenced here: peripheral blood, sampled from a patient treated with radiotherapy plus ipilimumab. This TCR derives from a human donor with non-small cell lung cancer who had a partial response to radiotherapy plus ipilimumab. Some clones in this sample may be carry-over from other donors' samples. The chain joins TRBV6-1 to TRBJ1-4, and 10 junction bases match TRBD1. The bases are TGTGCCAGCAGAGGGACAGGGGCCCCTGGAGAAAAACTGTTTTTT. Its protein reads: CASRGTGAPGEKLFF.